The 26 T cell receptor beta chains listed next were all sequenced from one sample in a study of T cell responses to AZD1222 COVID-19 vaccine (dated by TCRdb to the early 2020s). The method was the immunoSEQ multiplex PCR assay. This is the immuneACCESS table as TCRdb keeps it, with only in-frame sequences that have V and J called. A part of the clones is gone; compared with another copy, unresolved V genes explain less than half, and the rest is unexplained. The sample contains some 150,000 clones, roughly 91% of them found a single time. Together, the top ten hold 1.5% to 2% of the sample. This sample's time point label indicates: baseline before first vaccination. Sequences were derived from peripheral blood, sampled on day 0 of AZD1222 vaccination. The receptors originated from an adult in good health.

The V gene is TRBV6-1, the J gene TRBJ2-7; 7 bases map to TRBD1. The V gene's germline CDR1 is MNHNS and CDR2 SASEGT. Trimming took 1 base from V and 8 from J; bases not matched to a gene: 11. The length of the CDR3 is 15 residues. The CDR3 sequence: CASSEDGQAPRQQYF. In DNA form, the CDR3 reads TGTGCCAGCAGTGAAGACGGACAGGCCCCCCGTCAGCAGTACTTC.

This clone was seen a single time. The CDR3 reads CASSTTGRGQPQHF. CDR3 in DNA: TGTGCCAGTAGTACTACAGGGCGGGGACAGCCCCAGCATTTT. V and J are TRBV19 and TRBJ1-5, with a possible D match to TRBD1 (6 bases). CDR1 is LNHDA and CDR2 is SQIVND in the germline V gene (reference sequence). This CDR3 comprises 14 residues. V lost 4 bases to trimming and J lost 7 bases, with 14 bases between them. The full variable domain, rest sourced from reference TRBV19 and TRBJ1-5, is DGGITQSPKYLFRKEGQNVTLSCEQNLNHDAMYWYRQDPGQGLRLIYYSQIVNDFQKGDIAEGYSVSREKKESFPLTVTSAQKNPTAFYLCASSTTGRGQPQHFGDGTRLSIL.

The chain recombines TRBV19 with TRBJ1-5; no firm D call. The CDR3 spans 14 residues. From germline, CDR1 is LNHDA and CDR2 SQIVND (reference sequence). Trimming shortened V by 8 bases and J by 0 bases, and 11 bases separated the two germline ends. This chain's CDR3 is CASVGRTSNQPQHF. The CDR3 DNA reads as TGTGCCAGTGTTGGACGGACTAGCAATCAGCCCCAGCATTTT.

V gene TRBV15 combines with J gene TRBJ2-7; TRBD2 matches 10 bases. V was pared by 4 bases and J by 4 bases, with 16 bases of the junction left unmatched. CDR3 length equals 18 residues. The germline V gene has CDR1 LNHNV and CDR2 YYDKDF (reference sequence). The CDR3 protein is CATSTQFEVAGGTYEQYF. CDR3 bases: TGTGCCACCAGCACCCAGTTTGAGGTAGCGGGAGGTACGTACGAGCAGTACTTC.

The chain joins TRBV27 to TRBJ2-1; D gene unclear. V lost 4 bases, J lost 5 bases, and 18 bases lay in between. CDR3 length: 16 residues. Germline CDR1 and CDR2: MNHEY and SMNVEV (reference sequence). CDR3 in DNA: TGTGCCAGCAGTTCCCTTGCCTTGGGTTCCAACAATGAGCAGTTCTTC. Translating it yields CASSSLALGSNNEQFF.

The rearrangement joins TRBV2 to TRBJ1-6, with D unresolved. The CDR3 covers 15 residues. Germline CDR1 and CDR2: SNHLY and FYNNEI. Trimming took off 3 bases at V and 9 bases at J, with 15 bases between the two ends. The DNA of the CDR3 is TGTGCCAGCAGTGATAACCCCGGGGTCGGTTCACCCCTCCACTTT. Its protein product is CASSDNPGVGSPLHF.

V and J are TRBV6-1 and TRBJ2-7, with 7 bases identical to TRBD2. Trimming at V came to 3 bases and at J to 2 bases, leaving 7 bases not matched to a gene. This CDR3 has 15 amino acids. Germline-derived CDR1 and CDR2 are MNHNS and SASEGT. CDR3 amino acids: CASSDLASGTYEQYF. CDR3 sequence (DNA): TGTGCCAGCAGTGACCTTGCTAGCGGTACCTACGAGCAGTACTTC.

The chain employs TRBV9 and TRBJ2-5; 7 bases are a match to TRBD1. Germline V gene lookup returns CDR1 SGDLS and CDR2 YYNGEE. The CDR3 is 15 residues long. With 1 base clipped from V and 3 bases from J, the junction kept 6 bases outside the gene matches. Here the CDR3 reads CASSVNTGAEETQYF. DNA of the CDR3: TGTGCCAGCAGCGTAAATACAGGGGCGGAAGAGACCCAGTACTTC.

This clone was detected a few times. The chain employs TRBV12-5 and TRBJ1-3; D might be TRBD1 (5 bases). The germline CDR1 and CDR2 sequences are LGHNT and FRNRAP. This CDR3 has 18 amino acids. V lost 0 bases to trimming and J lost 0 bases, with 15 bases between them. The CDR3 protein is CASGLVSRDGSSGNTIYF. The DNA for the CDR3 is TGTGCTAGTGGTTTGGTTTCCCGGGACGGAAGCTCTGGAAACACCATATATTTT.

J is TRBJ1-1 and V is TRBV30; D ambiguous. Germline V gene lookup returns CDR1 GTSNPN and CDR2 SVGIG (reference sequence). The CDR3 is made up of 13 amino acids. Trimming took off 7 bases at V and 1 base at J, with 13 bases between the two ends. The CDR3 sequence: CAYEGLSNTEAFF. Written as DNA, the CDR3 is TGTGCCTATGAAGGGCTTTCGAACACTGAAGCTTTCTTT.

The chain has TRBV11-2 and TRBJ1-1, with a weak D call TRBD1 (6 bases). The V end lost 5 bases, the J end lost 4 bases, and 14 bases lay between the germline ends. The CDR3 has 14 amino acids. Germline lookup yields CDR1 SGHAT and CDR2 FQNNGV. The CDR3, as DNA: TGTGCCAGCAGCGCCGGGGGCGGGGCCACTGAAGCTTTCTTT. Protein sequence: CASSAGGGATEAFF.

The rearrangement links TRBV5-1 to TRBJ1-2; D uncertain. This CDR3 is 14 amino acids long. CDR1 SGHRS and CDR2 YFSETQ come from the germline V gene. The V gene lost 2 bases and the J gene lost 4 bases, with 12 bases spanning the gap. The CDR3 sequence is CASSFSPAGYGYTF. The CDR3 DNA follows: TGCGCCAGCAGCTTTAGCCCGGCGGGCTATGGCTACACCTTC.

V and J are TRBV29-1 and TRBJ1-6; D may be TRBD1 (6 bases). V lost 6 bases and J lost 5, with 17 bases in between. This CDR3 is built from 15 residues. The germline V gene has CDR1 SQVTM and CDR2 ANQGSEA. The DNA for the CDR3 is TGCAGCGTATCCCCCGGCTGGACAGATAATTCACCCCTCCACTTT. Translating gives CSVSPGWTDNSPLHF.

CDR3 nucleotides: TGTGCCATCAGTGATCAGAAGGGGAACGGAGTCTCCTACAATGAGCAGTTCTTC. It yields the protein CAISDQKGNGVSYNEQFF. This chain connects TRBV10-3 to TRBJ2-1, with D possibly being TRBD1 (5 bases). The CDR3 length is 18 residues. Looked up from germline, CDR1 is ENHRY and CDR2 is SYGVKD. Trimming took 3 bases from V and 0 from J, leaving 18 bases between them.

This chain joins TRBV7-8 and TRBJ2-7; D gene uncertain. The germline V gene encodes CDR1 SGHVS and CDR2 FQNEAQ. The CDR3 is 11 residues long. Trimming removed 1 base at V and 5 bases at J, with 3 bases between. CDR3 region: CASSLDHEQYF. As DNA, the CDR3 is TGTGCCAGCAGCTTAGACCACGAGCAGTACTTC.

This chain uses TRBV14 with TRBJ2-1; 7 bases match TRBD1. Per germline, CDR1 SGHDN and CDR2 FVKESK. This CDR3 spans 11 amino acids. The junction had 2 bases not matched to a gene; V was cut back by 4 bases and J by 11 bases. CDR3 residues: CASSRGQKQFF. The DNA of the CDR3 is TGTGCCAGCAGCCGGGGACAGAAGCAGTTCTTC.

This clone turned up a few times. The chain combines TRBV9 with TRBJ1-1, with D perhaps TRBD1 (6 bases). V was shortened by 0 bases and J by 1 base, with 10 bases between the two germline ends. Germline values: CDR1 SGDLS, CDR2 YYNGEE. The CDR3 length is 15 residues. The CDR3 DNA follows: TGTGCCAGCAGCGTAGACACAGGGTCGAACACTGAAGCTTTCTTT. It codes for CASSVDTGSNTEAFF.

CDR3 in DNA: TGTGCCAGCAGCCCCTGGGCCAATGAGCAGTTCTTC. Encoded protein: CASSPWANEQFF. The chain joins TRBV7-2 to TRBJ2-1; no clear D gene. Germline V gene lookup returns CDR1 SGHTA and CDR2 FQGNSA. This CDR3 is 12 amino acids long. Trimming shortened V by 5 bases and J by 6 bases, and 8 bases separated the two germline ends.

The chain recombines TRBV5-1 with TRBJ1-1; D is perhaps TRBD1 (5 bases). This CDR3 comprises 17 residues. The germline V gene has CDR1 SGHRS and CDR2 YFSETQ. V lost 0 bases and J 0 bases, leaving 15 bases between the germline ends. CDR3 loop: CASSLAPGPTLNTEAFF. The CDR3 nucleotides are TGCGCCAGCAGCTTGGCCCCGGGGCCCACACTGAACACTGAAGCTTTCTTT.

The chain employs TRBV2 and TRBJ2-3; D may correspond to TRBD1 or TRBD2 (5 bases each). The CDR3 is 17 amino acids. The germline gives CDR1 SNHLY, CDR2 FYNNEI. The V end was cut by 8 bases, the J end by 7 bases, with 28 bases between. The CDR3 sequence: CASPGTLPDPYLNTQYF. Here the CDR3 DNA reads TGTGCCAGCCCGGGGACCTTGCCGGACCCGTACTTGAATACGCAGTATTTT.

This chain connects TRBV5-1 to TRBJ2-3; 11 bases match TRBD1. V dropped 0 bases and J dropped 4; count of bases not matched to a gene: 4. CDR3 length: 16 residues. Germline assignment: CDR1 SGHRS and CDR2 YFSETQ. The CDR3 spells CASSLGGQGASDTQYF. The CDR3 DNA follows: TGCGCCAGCAGCTTGGGCGGACAGGGGGCCTCAGATACGCAGTATTTT.

Only one count was recorded for this clone. The CDR3 region is CASSVGRVAGTYEQYF. In DNA, the CDR3 is TGTGCCAGCAGCGTAGGTAGAGTAGCGGGAACGTACGAGCAGTACTTC. The chain is built from TRBV9 and TRBJ2-7, with 8 bases lining up with TRBD2. The CDR3 spans 16 residues. V gave up 0 bases and J gave up 4 bases; unmatched junction bases: 9. Germline values: CDR1 SGDLS, CDR2 YYNGEE.

This chain links TRBV29-1 with TRBJ1-2; 8 nucleotides line up with TRBD1. Trimming took 4 bases from V and 5 from J; bases not matched to a gene: 0. Germline V gene lookup returns CDR1 SQVTM and CDR2 ANQGSEA. The CDR3 runs 11 residues. CDR3 nucleotides: TGCAGCGTTGGGACAGGGTATGGCTACACCTTC. The encoded protein is CSVGTGYGYTF.

Only one count was recorded for this clone. J is TRBJ1-2 and V is TRBV6-5; perhaps TRBD1 as D (6 bases). This CDR3 is built from 13 residues. V lost 8 bases, J lost 3 bases, and 13 bases lay in between. Germline values: CDR1 MNHEY, CDR2 SVGAGI. The CDR3 reads CASGTGKDYGYTF. The CDR3 coding sequence is TGTGCCAGCGGCACAGGGAAGGACTATGGCTACACCTTC.

This clone has only a few counts. V is TRBV24-1 and J is TRBJ1-1, with D perhaps TRBD1 (6 bases). The V and J ends lost 4 bases and 1 base respectively, with 12 bases between them. The germline gives CDR1 KGHDR, CDR2 SFDVKD. The CDR3 length is 15 residues. The CDR3 sequence is CATSELGGRNTEAFF. As DNA, the CDR3 is TGTGCCACCAGTGAACTAGGGGGAAGGAACACTGAAGCTTTCTTT.

J is TRBJ1-3 and V is TRBV28; possible D gene TRBD1, 6 bases. The CDR3 contains 15 residues. V lost 7 bases and J lost 4, with 17 bases in between. The germline CDR1 and CDR2 sequences are MDHEN and SYDVKM. The CDR3 region is CASTPGQHVGNTIYF. CDR3 nucleotides: TGTGCCAGCACCCCGGGACAACACGTAGGAAACACCATATATTTT.